This TCR beta chain was sequenced during a study of blood T cell repertoires in COVID-19. For the study at large: PBMCs, B-cell-depleted T cells, or T cells provided the cDNA or gDNA that made up the material.

CDR3 length: 13 residues. The ends were cut back, 5 bases at V and 3 bases at J, with 11 bases in the middle. The germline V gene has CDR1 SGHAT and CDR2 FQNNGV. Authors' processing steps: Amplification of reference gene primers was used by the study to estimate nucleated cell counts. Profiled with immunoSEQ multiplex PCR; TCRdb holds only in-frame clones, not every one. V and J calls and clone size are as listed in that table; D and trimming were resolved from the DNA. Among approximately 190,000 clones listed, 80% to 85% were seen once. This clone was picked up a small number of times. Sequencing used peripheral blood. This chain uses TRBV11-2 with TRBJ2-7; D unclear. The receptor was isolated from a woman in her forties with acute or convalescent COVID-19. The CDR3 region is CASSLLADYEQYF. CDR3 bases: TGTGCCAGCAGCCTCCTGGCGGACTACGAGCAGTACTTC.